These 13 T cell receptor beta chains were sequenced from one sample in a study of brain T cells in children with intractable seizures. Assay used: immunoSEQ multiplex PCR; TCRdb lists only in-frame clones, some missing. The sample contains tens of thousands of clones, under 95% of which appear only once. Sequencing used peripheral blood, obtained at surgery. These receptor sequences come from a boy aged 5-17 years with focal cortical dysplasia and intractable seizures.

V usage is TRBV6-5 and J usage is TRBJ1-1; D is ambiguous. The CDR3 runs 16 residues. Trimming removed 0 bases from V and 1 base from J, with 12 bases in between. The V gene's germline CDR1 is MNHEY and CDR2 SVGAGI. CDR3 residues: CASSYSSRTRNTEAFF. The CDR3 DNA reads TGTGCCAGCAGTTACTCGAGTCGGACGAGGAACACTGAAGCTTTCTTT.

This chain uses TRBV29-1 with TRBJ2-5; D may be TRBD1 (6 bases). Per germline, CDR1 SQVTM and CDR2 ANQGSEA. The V gene lost 6 bases and the J gene lost 1 base, with 15 bases spanning the gap. The length of the CDR3 is 14 residues. The CDR3 sequence: CSVSLTGFQETQYF. CDR3 DNA: TGCAGCGTCTCCTTGACAGGCTTCCAAGAGACCCAGTACTTC.

CDR3: CASSDGGATDTQYF. For the CDR3, the DNA is TGTGCCAGCAGTGACGGGGGGGCCACAGATACGCAGTATTTT. The chain recombines TRBV6-4 with TRBJ2-3; the D gene is possibly TRBD2 (7 bases). The V gene's germline CDR1 is MRHNA and CDR2 SNTAGT. The CDR3 extends over 14 amino acids. V lost 2 bases and J lost 2, with 8 bases in between.

The chain employs TRBV29-1 and TRBJ1-6; D unresolved. Germline CDR1 SQVTM, CDR2 ANQGSEA. V was cut by 7 bases and J by 10 bases, with 14 bases left in between. This CDR3 spans 12 amino acids. The DNA of the CDR3 is TGCAGCGCCCGGACGGTCCTATCACCCCTCCACTTT. It specifies CSARTVLSPLHF.

This clone was counted a single time. The chain employs TRBV6-5 and TRBJ1-1; possibly TRBD1 for D (5 bases). Trimming took 2 bases from V and 1 from J, leaving 14 bases between them. Germline assignment: CDR1 MNHEY and CDR2 SVGAGI. The CDR3 has 16 residues. For the CDR3, the DNA is TGTGCCAGCAGTTACGAGATACCAAGGGGGAACACTGAAGCTTTCTTT. Amino acid sequence: CASSYEIPRGNTEAFF.

The chain combines TRBV4-2 with TRBJ1-2; 8 bases line up with TRBD1. The CDR3 loop spans 13 amino acids. Trimming cost V 2 bases and J 13 bases; bases outside gene matches: 9. Germline CDR1 reads LGHNA; CDR2 reads YNFKEQ. CDR3: CASSQPYDRGCTF. The CDR3 coding sequence is TGTGCCAGCAGCCAACCCTATGACAGGGGATGCACCTTC.

This clone is medium-sized by share. The gene calls are TRBV3-1 (or the pseudogene TRBV3-2) and TRBJ1-4, with TRBD1 as a possible D gene (5 bases). Deletions cut 0 bases from V and 6 bases from J, with 11 bases between. Germline CDR1 is LGHDT and CDR2 is YNNKEL (reference sequence). CDR3 length equals 15 residues. The CDR3 spells CASSQDWDGDEKLFF. DNA of the CDR3: TGTGCCAGCAGCCAAGATTGGGACGGGGATGAAAAACTGTTTTTT.

The CDR3 DNA reads TGTGCCAGCAGCTTAAACCTGGGGACTAGCAATGAGCAGTTCTTC. This gives the protein CASSLNLGTSNEQFF. The chain couples TRBV7-3 to TRBJ2-1, with 8 nucleotides matching TRBD2. The V gene end was trimmed by 1 base and the J gene end by 6 bases; junction bases not matched to a gene: 5. Germline V lookup: CDR1 SGHTA, CDR2 FQGTGA. This CDR3 is 15 amino acids long. The full variable domain, completed using reference TRBV7-3 and TRBJ2-1, is GAGVSQTPSNKVTEKGKYVELRCDPISGHTALYWYRQSLGQGPEFLIYFQGTGAADDSGLPNDRFFAVRPEGSVSTLKIQRTERGDSAVYLCASSLNLGTSNEQFFGPGTRLTVL.

The V and J genes are TRBV11-2 and TRBJ1-1; TRBD1 is a possible D gene (6 bases). The CDR3 is 15 residues long. Looked up from germline, CDR1 is SGHAT and CDR2 is FQNNGV. V was trimmed by 0 bases and J by 6 bases, leaving 14 bases between them. The CDR3 spells CASSLDQTAGAEAFF. Written as DNA, the CDR3 is TGTGCCAGCAGCTTAGATCAAACGGCAGGGGCTGAAGCTTTCTTT.

The rearrangement joins TRBV12-3 or TRBV12-4 to TRBJ1-4, with D hard to call. CDR3 size: 13 residues. Between the trimmed V and J ends, which lost 1 base and 10 bases, there was a span of 10 bases. The CDR3 region has the DNA TGTGCCAGCAGTTTAGGGACCGCTGGAAAACTGTTTTTT. Its translation: CASSLGTAGKLFF.

The chain is built from TRBV6-4 and TRBJ2-3, with 11 bases identical to TRBD2. Germline V lookup: CDR1 MRHNA, CDR2 SNTAGT. With 4 bases clipped from V and 1 base from J, the junction kept 1 base outside the gene matches. CDR3 length: 15 amino acids. This chain's CDR3 is CASSALAGGTDTQYF. DNA for the CDR3: TGTGCCAGCAGTGCACTAGCGGGGGGCACAGATACGCAGTATTTT.

The chain has TRBV5-6 and TRBJ1-5; tentatively, D is TRBD1 (6 bases). With 1 base removed from V and 5 bases from J, the gap between germline ends came to 10 bases. CDR3 length equals 14 residues. Germline CDR1 is SGHDT and CDR2 is YYEEEE. The CDR3 reads CASSLKRGDQPQHF. The DNA for the CDR3 is TGTGCCAGCAGCTTGAAGAGGGGGGATCAGCCCCAGCATTTT. Variable domain in full (rest from reference TRBV5-6 and TRBJ1-5): DAGVTQSPTHLIKTRGQQVTLRCSPKSGHDTVSWYQQALGQGPQFIFQYYEEEERQRGNFPDRFSGHQFPNYSSELNVNALLLGDSALYLCASSLKRGDQPQHFGDGTRLSIL.

The rearrangement uses TRBV2 and TRBJ2-3; TRBD2 agrees at 7 bases. The CDR3 length is 14 residues. Per the germline V gene, CDR1 is SNHLY and CDR2 is FYNNEI. Trimming removed 5 bases from V and 4 bases from J; junction bases left unmatched: 6. This CDR3 is CASSIRGRADTQYF. As DNA, the CDR3 is TGTGCCAGCAGTATCCGGGGGAGGGCAGATACGCAGTATTTT.